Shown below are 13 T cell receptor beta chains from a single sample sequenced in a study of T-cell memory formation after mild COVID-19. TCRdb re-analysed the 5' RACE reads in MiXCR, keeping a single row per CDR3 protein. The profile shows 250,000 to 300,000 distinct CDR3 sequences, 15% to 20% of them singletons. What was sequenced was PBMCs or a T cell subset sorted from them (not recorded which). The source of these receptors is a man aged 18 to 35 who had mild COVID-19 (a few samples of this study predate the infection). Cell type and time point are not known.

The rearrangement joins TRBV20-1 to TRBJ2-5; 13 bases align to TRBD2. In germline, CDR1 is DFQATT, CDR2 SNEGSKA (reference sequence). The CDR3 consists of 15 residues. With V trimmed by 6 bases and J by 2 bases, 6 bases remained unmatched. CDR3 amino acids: CSAKGTSGAQETQYF. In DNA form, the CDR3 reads TGCAGTGCCAAAGGGACTAGCGGGGCACAAGAGACCCAGTACTTC.

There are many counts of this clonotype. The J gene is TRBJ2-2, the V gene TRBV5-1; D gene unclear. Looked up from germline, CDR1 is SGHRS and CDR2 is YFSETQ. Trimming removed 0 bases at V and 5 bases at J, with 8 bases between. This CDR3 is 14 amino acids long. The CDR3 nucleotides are TGCGCCAGCAGCTTGGCCGGTGGGACCGGGGAGCTGTTTTTT. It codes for CASSLAGGTGELFF. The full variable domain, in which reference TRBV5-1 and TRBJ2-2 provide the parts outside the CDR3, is KAGVTQTPRYLIKTRGQQVTLSCSPISGHRSVSWYQQTPGQGLQFLFEYFSETQRNKGNFPGRFSGRQFSNSRSEMNVSTLELGDSALYLCASSLAGGTGELFFGEGSRLTVL.

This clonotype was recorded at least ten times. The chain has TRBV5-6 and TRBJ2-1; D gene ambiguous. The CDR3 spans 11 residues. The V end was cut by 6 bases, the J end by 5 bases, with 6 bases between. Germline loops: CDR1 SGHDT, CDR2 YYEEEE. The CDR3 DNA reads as TGTGCCAGCACCAAGAACAATGAGCAGTTCTTC. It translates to CASTKNNEQFF. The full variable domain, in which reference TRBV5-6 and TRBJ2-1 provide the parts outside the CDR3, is DAGVTQSPTHLIKTRGQQVTLRCSPKSGHDTVSWYQQALGQGPQFIFQYYEEEERQRGNFPDRFSGHQFPNYSSELNVNALLLGDSALYLCASTKNNEQFFGPGTRLTVL.

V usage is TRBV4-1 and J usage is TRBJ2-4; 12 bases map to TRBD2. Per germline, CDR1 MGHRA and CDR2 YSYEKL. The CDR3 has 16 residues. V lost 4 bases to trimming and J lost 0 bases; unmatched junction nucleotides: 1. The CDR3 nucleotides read TGCGCCAGCAGCCTGGGACTAGCGGGAGCCAAAAACATTCAGTACTTC. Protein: CASSLGLAGAKNIQYF.

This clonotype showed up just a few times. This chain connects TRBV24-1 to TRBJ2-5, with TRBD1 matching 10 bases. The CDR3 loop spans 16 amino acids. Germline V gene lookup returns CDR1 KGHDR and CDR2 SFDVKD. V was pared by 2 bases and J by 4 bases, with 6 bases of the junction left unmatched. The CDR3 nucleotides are TGTGCCACCAGTGATTCCGGGACAGGGGATGGAGAGACCCAGTACTTC. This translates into CATSDSGTGDGETQYF.

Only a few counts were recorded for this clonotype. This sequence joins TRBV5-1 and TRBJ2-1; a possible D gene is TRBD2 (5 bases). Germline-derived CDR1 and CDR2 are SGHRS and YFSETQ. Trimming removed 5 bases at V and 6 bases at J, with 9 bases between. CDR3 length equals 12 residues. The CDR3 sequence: CASRGTSNEQFF. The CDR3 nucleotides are TGCGCCAGCAGGGGCACTAGCAATGAGCAGTTCTTC.

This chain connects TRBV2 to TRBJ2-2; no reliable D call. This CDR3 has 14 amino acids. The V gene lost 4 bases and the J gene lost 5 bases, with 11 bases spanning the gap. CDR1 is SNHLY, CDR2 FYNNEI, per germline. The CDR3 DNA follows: TGTGCCAGCAGTGCGTGGGTACTTACCGGGGAGCTGTTTTTT. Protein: CASSAWVLTGELFF.

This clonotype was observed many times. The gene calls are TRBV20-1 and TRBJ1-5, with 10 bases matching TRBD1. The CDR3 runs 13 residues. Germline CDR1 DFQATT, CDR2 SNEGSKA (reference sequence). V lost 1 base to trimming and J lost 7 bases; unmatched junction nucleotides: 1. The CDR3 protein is CSARGQGAQPQHF. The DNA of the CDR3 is TGCAGTGCTAGAGGACAGGGGGCCCAGCCCCAGCATTTT.

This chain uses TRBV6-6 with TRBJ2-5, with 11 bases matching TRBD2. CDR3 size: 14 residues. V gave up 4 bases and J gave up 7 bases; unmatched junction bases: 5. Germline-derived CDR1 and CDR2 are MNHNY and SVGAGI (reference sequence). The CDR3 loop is CASSSGTSGVTQYF. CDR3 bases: TGTGCCAGCAGTTCAGGGACTAGCGGAGTGACCCAGTACTTC.

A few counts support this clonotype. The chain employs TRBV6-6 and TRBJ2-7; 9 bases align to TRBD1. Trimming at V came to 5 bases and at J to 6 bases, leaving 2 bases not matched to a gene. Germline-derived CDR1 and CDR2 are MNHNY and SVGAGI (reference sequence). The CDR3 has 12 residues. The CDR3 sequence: CASSVTGGEQYV. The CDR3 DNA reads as TGTGCCAGCAGTGTGACAGGGGGCGAGCAGTACGTC.

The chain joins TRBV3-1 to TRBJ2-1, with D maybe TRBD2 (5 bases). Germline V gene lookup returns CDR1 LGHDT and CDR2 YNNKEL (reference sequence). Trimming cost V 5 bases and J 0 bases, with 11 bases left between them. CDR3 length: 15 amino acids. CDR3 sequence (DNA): TGTGCCAGCAGCGAAGGACTCAGCTCCTACAATGAGCAGTTCTTC. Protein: CASSEGLSSYNEQFF.

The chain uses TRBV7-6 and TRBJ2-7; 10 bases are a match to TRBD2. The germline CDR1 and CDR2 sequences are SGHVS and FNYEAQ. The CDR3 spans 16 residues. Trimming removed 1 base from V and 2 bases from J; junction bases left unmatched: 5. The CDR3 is CASSLVGSGGAYEQYF. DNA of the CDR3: TGTGCCAGCAGCTTAGTTGGCAGCGGGGGGGCCTACGAGCAGTACTTC.

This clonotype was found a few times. CDR3 bases: TGTGCCAGCAGCGTAGCGCCGTCCCTGAGACAGGGTTACACTGAAGCTTTCTTT. It specifies CASSVAPSLRQGYTEAFF. This sequence joins TRBV9 and TRBJ1-1; 7 nucleotides line up with TRBD1. CDR3 size: 18 residues. V lost 0 bases to trimming and J lost 3 bases; unmatched junction nucleotides: 14. Germline CDR1 is SGDLS and CDR2 is YYNGEE.